The rows below give T cell receptor beta chains drawn from one sample of a study of cytomegalovirus exposure and HLA in healthy donors. TCRdb's table, derived via immunoSEQ multiplex PCR, lists solely in-frame clones and lacks some. The sample lists about 200,000 clones, 75% to 85% occurring once. The sequenced sample was PBMCs. These receptors were collected from a girl aged 5 to 17 in good health and CMV-seronegative. The CDR3 runs from the conserved cysteine through the conserved F or W. A D gene is named only where the DNA matches it firmly.

d_call	v_call	cdr3_aa
.	TRBV30	CAWTRTQDGPQHF
.	TRBV28	CASSFPKRGNQPQHF
TRBD1	TRBV29-1	CSVVGGQGHEKLFF
.	TRBV11-2	CASSFEYNEQFF
TRBD2	TRBV6-1	CASSDMGRDIQYF
.	TRBV27	CASSLPGDTQYF
.	TRBV4-3	CASSQDRGVGGYTF
TRBD1	TRBV28	CASSHRGYDTGELFF
.	TRBV5-4	CASSLAAGRTEAFF
TRBD1	TRBV6-6	CASSRTGGWETQYF
.	TRBV6-6	CASWEFPLYNEQFF
.	TRBV5-6	CASLPSVSLGVYNEQFF
.	TRBV11-2	CASSPDQETQYF
TRBD2	TRBV5-1	CASRSDWGLADQETQYF
.	TRBV7-2	CASSSADQETQYF
TRBD1	TRBV19	CASSMLPGQGNYGYTF
.	TRBV7-8	CASSLVAGPRGAQPQHF
.	TRBV7-9	CASSSGTLSTDTQYF
TRBD1	TRBV18	CASSQETGGVSEAFF
TRBD1	TRBV14	CASSHRPGTGVTGELFF
.	TRBV7-6	CASSPGQETQYF
.	TRBV6-5	CASRPMSGSGTQYF
.	TRBV14	CASSQGGGLLYEQYF
.	TRBV5-5	CASSPQRLGEKLFF